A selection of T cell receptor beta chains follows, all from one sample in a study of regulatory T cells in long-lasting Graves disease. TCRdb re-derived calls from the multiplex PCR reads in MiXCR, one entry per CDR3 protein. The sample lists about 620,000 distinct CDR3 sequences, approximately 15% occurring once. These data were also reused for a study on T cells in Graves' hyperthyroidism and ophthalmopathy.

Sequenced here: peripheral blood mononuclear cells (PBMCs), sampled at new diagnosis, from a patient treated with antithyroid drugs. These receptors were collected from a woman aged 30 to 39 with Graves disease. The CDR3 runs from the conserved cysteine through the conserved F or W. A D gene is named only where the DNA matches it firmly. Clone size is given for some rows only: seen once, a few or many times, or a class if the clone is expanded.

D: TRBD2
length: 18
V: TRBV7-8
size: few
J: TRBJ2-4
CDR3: CASSLEGLAGGLRGIQYF
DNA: TGTGCCAGCAGCTTAGAAGGCCTAGCGGGAGGGCTGCGTGGCATTCAGTACTTC

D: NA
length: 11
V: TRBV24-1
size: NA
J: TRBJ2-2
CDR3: CATSQAGELFF
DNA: TGTGCCACCAGTCAGGCGGGGGAGCTGTTTTTT

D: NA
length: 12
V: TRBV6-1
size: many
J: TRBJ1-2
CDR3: CASSEGMKGYTF
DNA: TGTGCCAGCAGCGAGGGTATGAAAGGCTACACCTTC

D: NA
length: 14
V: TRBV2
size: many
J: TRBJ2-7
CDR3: CASRGDSVRHEQYF
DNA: TGTGCCAGCAGGGGCGACAGTGTTAGGCACGAGCAGTACTTC

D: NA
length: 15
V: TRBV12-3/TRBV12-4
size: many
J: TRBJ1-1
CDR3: CASSFSRNMNTEAFF
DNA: TGTGCCAGCAGTTTCTCCAGGAACATGAACACTGAAGCTTTCTTT

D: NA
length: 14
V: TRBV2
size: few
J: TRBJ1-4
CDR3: CASKNRVNYEKLFF
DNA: TGTGCCAGCAAAAATCGGGTAAATTATGAAAAACTGTTTTTT

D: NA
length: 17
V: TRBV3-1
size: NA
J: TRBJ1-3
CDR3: CASSPDLTGGHGNTIYF
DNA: TGTGCCAGCAGCCCTGACCTGACAGGAGGCCATGGAAACACCATATATTTT

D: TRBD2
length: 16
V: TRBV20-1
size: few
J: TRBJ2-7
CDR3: CSARESSGSRGYEQYF
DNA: TGCAGTGCTAGAGAGTCTAGCGGGAGTCGGGGCTACGAGCAGTACTTC

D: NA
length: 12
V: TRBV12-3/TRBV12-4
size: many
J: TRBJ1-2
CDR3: CASSRTAYGYTF
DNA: TGTGCCAGCAGCAGGACAGCTTACGGCTACACCTTC

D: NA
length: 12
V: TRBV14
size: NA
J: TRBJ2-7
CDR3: CASSQDYYEQYF
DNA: TGTGCCAGCAGCCAAGATTATTACGAGCAGTACTTC

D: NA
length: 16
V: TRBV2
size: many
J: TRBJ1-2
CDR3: CASTGTFSDRSGGYTF
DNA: TGTGCCAGCACCGGAACCTTTTCGGACAGATCTGGGGGCTACACCTTC

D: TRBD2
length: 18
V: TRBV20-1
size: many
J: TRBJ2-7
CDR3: CSARADSSLAGAFYEQYF
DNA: TGCAGTGCTAGAGCCGACTCCTCGCTAGCGGGAGCCTTCTACGAGCAGTACTTC

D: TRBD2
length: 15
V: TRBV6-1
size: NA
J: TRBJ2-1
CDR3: CASSKGTSAHNEQFF
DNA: TGTGCCAGCAGTAAAGGGACTAGCGCACACAATGAGCAGTTCTTC

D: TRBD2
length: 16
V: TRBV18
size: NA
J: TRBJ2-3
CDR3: CASSPPSGRISDTQYF
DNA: TGTGCCAGCTCACCACCTAGCGGGAGGATCTCAGATACGCAGTATTTT

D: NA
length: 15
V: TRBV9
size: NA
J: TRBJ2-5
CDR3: CASSSIPGPGETQYF
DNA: TGTGCCAGCAGCTCAATCCCCGGGCCAGGAGAGACCCAGTACTTC

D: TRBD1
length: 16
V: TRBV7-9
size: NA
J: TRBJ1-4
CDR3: CASSHLPGQGDEKLFF
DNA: TGTGCCAGCAGCCACCTCCCGGGACAGGGGGATGAAAAACTGTTTTTT

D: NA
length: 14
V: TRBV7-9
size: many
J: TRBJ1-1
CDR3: CASSLKLTNTEAFF
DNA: TGTGCCAGCAGCTTAAAACTTACAAACACTGAAGCTTTCTTT

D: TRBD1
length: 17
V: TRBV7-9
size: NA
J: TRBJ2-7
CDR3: CASSSPDGTGGFHEQYF
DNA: TGTGCCAGCAGCTCGCCCGACGGGACAGGGGGCTTCCACGAGCAGTACTTC

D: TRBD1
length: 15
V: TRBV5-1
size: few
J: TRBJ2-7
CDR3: CASSWEQGFGYEQYF
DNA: TGCGCCAGCAGCTGGGAACAGGGGTTCGGCTACGAGCAGTACTTC

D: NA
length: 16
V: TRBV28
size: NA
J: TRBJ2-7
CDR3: CASSPTSGTSSYEQYF
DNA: TGTGCCAGCAGTCCGACCAGCGGGACAAGCTCCTACGAGCAGTACTTC

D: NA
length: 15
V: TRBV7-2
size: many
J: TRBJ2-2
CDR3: CASSLDPAHTGELFF
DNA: TGTGCCAGCAGCTTAGACCCGGCTCACACCGGGGAGCTGTTTTTT

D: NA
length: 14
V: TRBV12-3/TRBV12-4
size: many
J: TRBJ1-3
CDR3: CASSLPGTGNTIYF
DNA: TGTGCCAGCAGTTTACCAGGGACTGGAAACACCATATATTTT

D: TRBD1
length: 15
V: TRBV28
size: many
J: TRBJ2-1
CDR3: CASSAPGQGGGEQFF
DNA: TGTGCCAGCAGTGCACCGGGACAGGGGGGCGGTGAGCAGTTCTTC

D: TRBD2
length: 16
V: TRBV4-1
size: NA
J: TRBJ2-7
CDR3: CASSQESSGRYYEQYF
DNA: TGCGCCAGCAGCCAAGAATCTAGCGGGAGGTACTACGAGCAGTACTTC

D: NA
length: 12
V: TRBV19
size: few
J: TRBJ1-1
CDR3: CASSFSGNEAFF
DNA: TGTGCCAGTAGCTTCTCGGGCAATGAAGCTTTCTTT

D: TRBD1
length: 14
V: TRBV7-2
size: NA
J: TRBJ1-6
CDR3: CASSTWDSNSPLHF
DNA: TGTGCCAGCAGCACTTGGGACAGTAATTCACCCCTCCACTTT

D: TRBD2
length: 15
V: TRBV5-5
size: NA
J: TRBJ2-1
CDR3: CASSQPGLYYNEQFF
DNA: TGTGCCAGCAGCCAGCCGGGACTATACTACAATGAGCAGTTCTTC

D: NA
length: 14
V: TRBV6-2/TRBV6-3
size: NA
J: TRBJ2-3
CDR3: CASRSTYRTDTQYF
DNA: TGTGCCAGCAGGTCGACCTATCGAACAGATACGCAGTATTTT

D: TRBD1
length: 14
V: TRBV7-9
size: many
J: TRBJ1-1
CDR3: CASRDSLMNTEAFF
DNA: TGTGCCAGCCGGGACAGCCTTATGAACACTGAAGCTTTCTTT

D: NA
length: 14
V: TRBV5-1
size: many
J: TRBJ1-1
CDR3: CASSFDSSETEAFF
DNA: TGCGCCAGCAGCTTCGACAGCTCAGAGACTGAAGCTTTCTTT

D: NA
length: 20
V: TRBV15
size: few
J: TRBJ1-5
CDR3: CATSRAPKSSTDYSNQPQHF
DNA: TGTGCCACCAGCAGAGCCCCGAAGTCCTCGACAGACTATAGCAATCAGCCCCAGCATTTT